What follows are 13 T cell receptor delta chains derived from one specimen sequenced in a study of gamma-delta chains in newborns, infants, children. TCRdb applied CATT to the reads for clone calling. The sample lists 1,500 to 2,000 delta-chain clones, 1% to 1.3% occurring once. The sequenced material came from blood. These receptors came from a child who was a newborn, infant or young child, either healthy, febrile or measles-vaccinated (not recorded which).

Remarks on this clone: TCRdb's protein for this DNA is that of a much larger clone and differs from the translation at residue 13, likely a read error; the protein shown is the DNA translation. This sample also contains other DNA sequences that code for the same CDR3. The chain links TRDV2 to TRDJ1; 8 nucleotides agree with TRDD3. This CDR3 is built from 16 residues. In germline, CDR1 is GEAIGNYY, CDR2 EKD. The DNA of the CDR3 is TGTGCCTGTGACACCGTTGGGGGATCGGACACCGATGAACTCATCTTT. This gives the protein CACDTVGGSDTDELIF.

This clone is categorized as medium-sized. This likely reflects a read error, since a far larger clone is one base away. The sample carries other DNA sequences with the same CDR3. This rearrangement joins TRDV2 to TRDJ2, with D perhaps matching TRDD3 (6 bases). This CDR3 is 15 amino acids long. Germline V gives CDR1 GEAIGNYY, CDR2 EKD. V was pared by 1 base and J by 10 bases, with 18 bases between. The DNA for the CDR3 is TGTGCCTGTGACACTGTGGGGGCCTCGGGAGAACAACTCTTCTTT. Translated: CACDTVGASGEQLFF.

This clone occurred a few times. The translation of this DNA and the TCRdb protein of a much larger clone differ at residue 8, probably owing to a read error; the protein shown here is translated from the DNA. The rearrangement joins TRDV2 to TRDJ3; D is ambiguous. V was pared by 0 bases and J by 0 bases, with 8 bases between. Germline V lookup: CDR1 GEAIGNYY, CDR2 EKD. CDR3 length equals 17 residues. As DNA, the CDR3 is TGTGCCTGTGACACCGTACTGTGCTCCTGGGACACCCGACAGATGTTTTTC. Translated, it gives CACDTVLCSWDTRQMFF.

The table lists this clone with a few counts. In DNA, the CDR3 is TGTGCCTGTGACAACTGGGGGATGACAGCACAACTCTTCTTT. Amino acids: CACDNWGMTAQLFF. This sequence joins TRDV2 and TRDJ2, with 9 nucleotides matching TRDD3. Germline CDR1 and CDR2: GEAIGNYY and EKD. V lost 2 bases to trimming and J lost 3 bases; unmatched junction nucleotides: 0. The CDR3 loop spans 14 amino acids.

This clone was seen a handful of times. TCRdb pairs this DNA with a much larger clone's protein that differs at residue 8, likely a read error; the protein shown was translated from the DNA. The chain has TRAV29/DV5 and TRDJ1, with D perhaps matching TRDD3 (5 bases). The CDR3 covers 13 residues. In germline, CDR1 is NSMFDY, CDR2 ISSIKDK. The V end lost 4 bases, the J end lost 8 bases, and 18 bases lay between the germline ends. The CDR3 loop reads CAACGALKGKLIF. The CDR3 bases are TGTGCAGCATGTGGGGCCCTTAAGGGGAAACTCATCTTT.

Concerning this clone itself: The protein given by TCRdb reflects a much larger clone and differs at residue 12 from this DNA's translation, likely from a read error; the protein shown is the DNA's translation. V and J are TRDV2 and TRDJ1; 9 nucleotides line up with TRDD3. This CDR3 has 16 amino acids. CDR1 is GEAIGNYY and CDR2 is EKD in the germline V gene. The CDR3 protein is CACDTLLGDDTGKLIF. CDR3 nucleotide sequence: TGTGCCTGTGACACCTTACTGGGGGACGACACCGGTAAACTCATCTTT.

Turning to this clone: A far larger clone lies a single base away; this is likely a read error. The same CDR3 is also encoded by other DNA sequences in this sample. This chain uses TRDV2 with TRDJ3; 9 bases match TRDD3. Germline lookup yields CDR1 GEAIGNYY and CDR2 EKD. There are 18 residues in the CDR3. V was pared by 1 base and J by 1 base, with 4 bases of the junction left unmatched. CDR3 amino acids: CACDTYWGSSWDTRQMFF. CDR3 coding DNA: TGTGCCTGTGACACGTACTGGGGGAGTTCCTGGGACACCCGACAGATGTTTTTC.

This clone was counted between two and nine times. A far larger clone is a single base away, which makes a read error likely. The sample carries other DNA sequences with the same CDR3. The CDR3 coding sequence is TGTGCCTGTGACTCCATTACTGGGGGATACGAAACGGATTGGGATACCCGACAGATGTTTTTC. The encoded protein is CACDSITGGYETDWDTRQMFF. The rearrangement uses TRDV2 and TRDJ3, with 13 bases identical to TRDD3. The CDR3 sequence is 21 residues long. Looked up from germline, CDR1 is GEAIGNYY and CDR2 is EKD.

This clone is categorized as medium-sized. Since a far larger clone is one base different, this is likely a read error. The CDR3 DNA follows: TGTGCCTGTGACCAAGTTGGCCGGACGGACACCGATAAACTCATCTTT. Its protein is CACDQVGRTDTDKLIF. The chain couples TRDV2 to TRDJ1; D uncertain. Germline assignment: CDR1 GEAIGNYY and CDR2 EKD. V shed 3 bases and J shed 0 bases, with 16 bases lying between them. The CDR3 extends over 16 amino acids.

There are a few counts of this clone. TCRdb's protein for this DNA is that of a much larger clone and differs from the translation at residue 3, likely a read error; the protein shown is the DNA translation. The chain employs TRDV2 and TRDJ1, with 8 bases fitting TRDD3. The CDR3 is made up of 17 amino acids. Germline CDR1 GEAIGNYY, CDR2 EKD. The DNA for the CDR3 is TGTGCCGGTGACGAAGTACTGGGGGCCCCGTACACCGATAAACTCATCTTT. The encoded protein is CAGDEVLGAPYTDKLIF.

A remark on this clone: Since a far larger clone is one base different, this is likely a read error. This same CDR3 is encoded by further DNA sequences in the sample. The V call is TRDV2, the J call TRDJ3, with 13 bases identical to TRDD3. This CDR3 region has 21 residues. Germline V gene sequence: CDR1 GEAIGNYY, CDR2 EKD. The CDR3 nucleotides read TGTGCCTGTGACTCCATTACTGGGGGATACGAAACGGATTGGGACACCCGGCAGATGTTTTTC. The encoded protein is CACDSITGGYETDWDTRQMFF.

A remark on this clone: The protein in TCRdb stems from a much larger clone and differs at residue 18 from this DNA's translation, likely a read error; here the protein is translated from the DNA. This sample also contains other DNA sequences that code for the same CDR3. V is TRDV2 and J is TRDJ3; a weak D match, TRDD3 (6 bases). The CDR3 is 20 residues long. The V gene's germline CDR1 is GEAIGNYY and CDR2 EKD. CDR3: CACDTIASGISSWDTRQVFF. For the CDR3, the DNA is TGTGCCTGTGACACCATAGCCTCGGGGATCAGCTCCTGGGACACCCGACAGGTGTTTTTC.

This clone is categorized as medium-sized. Since a far larger clone is one base different, this is likely a read error. The V and J genes are TRAV29/DV5 and TRDJ1; D is uncertain. Trimming removed 1 base from V and 3 bases from J, with 13 bases in between. The CDR3 is made up of 14 amino acids. Germline V lookup: CDR1 NSMFDY, CDR2 ISSIKDK. CDR3 residues: CAASRSRRADKLIF. The CDR3 bases are TGTGCAGCAAGCAGGTCGCGGAGGGCCGATAAACTCATCTTT.